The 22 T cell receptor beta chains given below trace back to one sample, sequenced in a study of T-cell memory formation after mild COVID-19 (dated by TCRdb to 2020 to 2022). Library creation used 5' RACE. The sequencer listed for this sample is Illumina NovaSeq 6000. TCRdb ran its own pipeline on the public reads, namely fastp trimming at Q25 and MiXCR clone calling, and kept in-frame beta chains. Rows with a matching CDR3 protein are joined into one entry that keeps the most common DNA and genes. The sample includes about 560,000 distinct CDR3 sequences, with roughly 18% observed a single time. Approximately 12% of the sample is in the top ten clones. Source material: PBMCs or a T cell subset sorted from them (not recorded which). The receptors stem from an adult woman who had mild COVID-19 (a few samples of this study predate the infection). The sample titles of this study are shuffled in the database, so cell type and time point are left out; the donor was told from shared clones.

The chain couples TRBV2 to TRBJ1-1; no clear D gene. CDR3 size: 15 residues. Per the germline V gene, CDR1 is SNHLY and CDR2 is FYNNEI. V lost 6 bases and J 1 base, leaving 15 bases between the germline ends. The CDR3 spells CASRAGSSTNTEAFF. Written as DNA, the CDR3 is TGTGCCAGCAGAGCCGGGTCCTCCACGAACACTGAAGCTTTCTTT.

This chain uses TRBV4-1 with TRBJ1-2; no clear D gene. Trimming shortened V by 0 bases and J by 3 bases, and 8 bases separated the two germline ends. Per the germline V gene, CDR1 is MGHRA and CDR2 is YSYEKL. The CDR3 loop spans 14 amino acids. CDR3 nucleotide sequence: TGCGCCAGCAGCCAAGATGTCAGATACTATGGCTACACCTTC. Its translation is CASSQDVRYYGYTF.

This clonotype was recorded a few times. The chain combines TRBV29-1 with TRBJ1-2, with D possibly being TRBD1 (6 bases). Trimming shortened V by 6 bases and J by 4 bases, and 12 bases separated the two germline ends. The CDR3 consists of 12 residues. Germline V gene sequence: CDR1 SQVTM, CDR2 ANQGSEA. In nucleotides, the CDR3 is TGCAGCGTGGGGGACATAGGCTATGGCTACACCTTC. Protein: CSVGDIGYGYTF.

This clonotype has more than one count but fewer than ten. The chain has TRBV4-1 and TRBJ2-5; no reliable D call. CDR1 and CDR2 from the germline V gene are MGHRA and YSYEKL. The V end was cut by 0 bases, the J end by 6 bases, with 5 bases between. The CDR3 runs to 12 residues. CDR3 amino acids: CASSQDHQTQYF. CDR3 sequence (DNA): TGCGCCAGCAGCCAAGATCACCAGACCCAGTACTTC.

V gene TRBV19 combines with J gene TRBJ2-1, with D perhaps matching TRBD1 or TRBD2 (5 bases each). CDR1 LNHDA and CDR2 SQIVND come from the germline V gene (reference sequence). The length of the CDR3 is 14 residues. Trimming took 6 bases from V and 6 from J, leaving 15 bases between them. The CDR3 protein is CASRRDRRANEQFF. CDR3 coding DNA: TGTGCCAGTAGACGGGACCGGCGGGCCAATGAGCAGTTCTTC.

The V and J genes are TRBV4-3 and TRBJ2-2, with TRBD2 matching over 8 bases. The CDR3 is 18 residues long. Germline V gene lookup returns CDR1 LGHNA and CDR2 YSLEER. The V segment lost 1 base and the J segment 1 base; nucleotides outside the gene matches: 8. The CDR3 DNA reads TGCGCCAGCAGCCAAGCGGGAGGGGTTTTGGTGAACACCGGGGAGCTGTTTTTT. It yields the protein CASSQAGGVLVNTGELFF.

In DNA, the CDR3 is TGTGCCATCAGTGAGAAGACAGACCACGAGCAGTACTTC. Protein product: CAISEKTDHEQYF. V gene TRBV10-3 combines with J gene TRBJ2-7; tentative D call: TRBD1 (5 bases). Trimming pared 2 bases from V and 5 bases from J, leaving 10 bases between. The V gene's germline CDR1 is ENHRY and CDR2 SYGVKD. CDR3 length: 13 residues.

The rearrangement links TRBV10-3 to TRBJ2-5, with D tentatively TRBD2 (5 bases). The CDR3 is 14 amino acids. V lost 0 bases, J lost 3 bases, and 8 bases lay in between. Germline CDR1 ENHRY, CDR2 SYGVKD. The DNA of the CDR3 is TGTGCCATCAGTGAGTCACGGGGAAAAGAGACCCAGTACTTC. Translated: CAISESRGKETQYF.

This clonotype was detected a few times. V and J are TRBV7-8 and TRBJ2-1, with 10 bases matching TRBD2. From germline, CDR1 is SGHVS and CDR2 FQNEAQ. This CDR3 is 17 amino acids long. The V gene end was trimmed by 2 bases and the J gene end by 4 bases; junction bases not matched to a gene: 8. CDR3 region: CASSLKSGRAFYNEQFF. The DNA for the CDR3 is TGTGCCAGCAGCTTAAAAAGCGGGAGGGCCTTTTACAATGAGCAGTTCTTC.

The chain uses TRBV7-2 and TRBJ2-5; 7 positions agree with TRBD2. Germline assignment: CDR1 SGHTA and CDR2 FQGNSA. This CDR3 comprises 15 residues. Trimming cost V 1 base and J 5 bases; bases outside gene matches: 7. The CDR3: CASSLGRGLVETQYF. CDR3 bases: TGTGCCAGCAGCTTAGGAAGAGGACTAGTTGAGACCCAGTACTTC.

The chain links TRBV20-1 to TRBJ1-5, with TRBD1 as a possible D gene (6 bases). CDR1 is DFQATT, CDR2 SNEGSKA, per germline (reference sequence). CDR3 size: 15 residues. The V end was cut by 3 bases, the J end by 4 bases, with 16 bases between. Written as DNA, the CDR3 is TGCAGTGCTAGCAAACGTACGGGACAAAATCAGCCCCAGCATTTT. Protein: CSASKRTGQNQPQHF.

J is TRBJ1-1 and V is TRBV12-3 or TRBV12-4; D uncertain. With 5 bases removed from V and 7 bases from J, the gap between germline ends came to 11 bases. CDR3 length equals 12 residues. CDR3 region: CASSTPLGEAFF. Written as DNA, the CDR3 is TGTGCCAGCAGTACCCCTTTGGGTGAAGCTTTCTTT.

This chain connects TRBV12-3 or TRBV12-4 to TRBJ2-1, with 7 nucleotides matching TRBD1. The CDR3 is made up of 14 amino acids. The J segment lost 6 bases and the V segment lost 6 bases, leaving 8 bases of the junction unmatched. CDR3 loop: CASRQGSSFNEQFF. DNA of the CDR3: TGTGCCAGCAGACAGGGGTCCTCTTTCAATGAGCAGTTCTTC.

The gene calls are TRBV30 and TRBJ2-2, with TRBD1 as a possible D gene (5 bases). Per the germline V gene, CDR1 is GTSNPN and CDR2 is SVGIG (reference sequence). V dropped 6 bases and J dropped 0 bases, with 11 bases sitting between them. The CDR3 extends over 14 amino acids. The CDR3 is CACTPGTNTGELFF. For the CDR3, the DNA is TGTGCCTGTACCCCAGGGACGAACACCGGGGAGCTGTTTTTT.

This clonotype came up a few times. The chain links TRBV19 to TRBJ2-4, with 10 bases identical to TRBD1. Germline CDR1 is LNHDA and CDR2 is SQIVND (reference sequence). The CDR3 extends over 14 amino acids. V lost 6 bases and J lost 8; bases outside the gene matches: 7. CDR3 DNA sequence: TGTGCCAGTAGCCCAGGACAGGGGGGTGACATTCAGTACTTC. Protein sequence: CASSPGQGGDIQYF.

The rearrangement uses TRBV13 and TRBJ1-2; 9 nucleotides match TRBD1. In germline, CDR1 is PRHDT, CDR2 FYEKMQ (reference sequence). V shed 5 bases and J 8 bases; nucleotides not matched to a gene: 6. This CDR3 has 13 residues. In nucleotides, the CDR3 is TGTGCCAGCAGCCCACAGGGGGCCGAAGGCTACACCTTC. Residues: CASSPQGAEGYTF. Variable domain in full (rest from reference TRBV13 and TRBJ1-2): AAGVIQSPRHLIKEKRETATLKCYPIPRHDTVYWYQQGPGQDPQFLISFYEKMQSDKGSIPDRFSAQQFSDYHSELNMSSLELGDSALYFCASSPQGAEGYTFGSGTRLTVV.

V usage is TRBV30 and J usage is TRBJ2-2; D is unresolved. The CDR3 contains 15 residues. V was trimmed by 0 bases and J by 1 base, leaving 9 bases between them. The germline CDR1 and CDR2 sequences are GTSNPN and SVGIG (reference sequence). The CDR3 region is CAWSVVGRNTGELFF. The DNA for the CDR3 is TGTGCCTGGAGTGTCGTAGGGCGGAACACCGGGGAGCTGTTTTTT.

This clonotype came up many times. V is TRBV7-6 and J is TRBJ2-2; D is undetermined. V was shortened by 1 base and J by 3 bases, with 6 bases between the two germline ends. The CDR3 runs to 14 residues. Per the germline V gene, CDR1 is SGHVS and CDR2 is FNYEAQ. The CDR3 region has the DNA TGTGCCAGCAGCTTAGAGGTCTACACCGGGGAGCTGTTTTTT. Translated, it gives CASSLEVYTGELFF.

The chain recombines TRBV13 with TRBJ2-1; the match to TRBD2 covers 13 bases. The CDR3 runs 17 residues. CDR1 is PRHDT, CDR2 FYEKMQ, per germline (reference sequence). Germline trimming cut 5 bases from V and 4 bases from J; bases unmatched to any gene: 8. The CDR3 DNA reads TGTGCCAGCAGCGACCCCGGGACTAGCGGGAAGTACAATGAGCAGTTCTTC. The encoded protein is CASSDPGTSGKYNEQFF.

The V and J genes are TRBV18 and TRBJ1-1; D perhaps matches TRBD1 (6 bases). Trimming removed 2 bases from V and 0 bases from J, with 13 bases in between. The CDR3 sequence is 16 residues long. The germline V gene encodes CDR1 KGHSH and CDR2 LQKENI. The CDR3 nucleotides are TGTGCCAGCTCACCAAGCAGGACAGCACTGAACACTGAAGCTTTCTTT. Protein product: CASSPSRTALNTEAFF.

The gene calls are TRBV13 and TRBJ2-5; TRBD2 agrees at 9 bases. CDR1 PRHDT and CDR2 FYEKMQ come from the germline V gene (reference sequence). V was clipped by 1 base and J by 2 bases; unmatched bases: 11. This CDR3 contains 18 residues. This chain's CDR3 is CASSLAPGASGVQETQYF. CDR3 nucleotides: TGTGCCAGCAGCTTAGCTCCCGGCGCTAGCGGGGTGCAAGAGACCCAGTACTTC. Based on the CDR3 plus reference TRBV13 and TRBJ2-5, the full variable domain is AAGVIQSPRHLIKEKRETATLKCYPIPRHDTVYWYQQGPGQDPQFLISFYEKMQSDKGSIPDRFSAQQFSDYHSELNMSSLELGDSALYFCASSLAPGASGVQETQYFGPGTRLLVL.

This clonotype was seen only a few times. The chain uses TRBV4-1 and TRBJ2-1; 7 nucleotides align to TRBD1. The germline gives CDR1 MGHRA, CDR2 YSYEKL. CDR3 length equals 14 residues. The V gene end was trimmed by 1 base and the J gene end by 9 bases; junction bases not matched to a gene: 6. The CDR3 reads CASSQGDRAGEQFF. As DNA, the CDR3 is TGCGCCAGCAGCCAAGGTGACAGGGCAGGTGAGCAGTTCTTC.